One sample yielded the 27 T cell receptor beta chains listed below, sequenced in a study of cytomegalovirus exposure and HLA in healthy donors. This PCR relied on a set of 60 Vbeta primers and 13 Jbeta primers. The data were produced by immunoSEQ multiplex PCR, yet TCRdb's version contains in-frame clones alone and is incomplete. Here the sample spans about 150,000 clones, roughly 80% being singletons. Sequences were obtained from PBMCs. The receptors were gathered from a man between 18 and 35 years old in good health and CMV-seronegative.

In this sample, this clone turned up a few times. V gene TRBV7-9 combines with J gene TRBJ1-1, with D unclear. Germline-derived CDR1 and CDR2 are SEHNR and FQNEAQ (reference sequence). V was cut by 9 bases and J by 1 base, with 12 bases left in between. There are 13 residues in the CDR3. The chain's CDR3 is CASSIWQNTEAFF. The DNA of the CDR3 is TGTGCCAGTTCAATCTGGCAGAACACTGAAGCTTTCTTT.

This clone has just one count. The rearrangement links TRBV15 to TRBJ2-5, with D possibly matching TRBD2 (5 bases). The CDR3 covers 15 residues. Germline V gene data show CDR1 as LNHNV and CDR2 as YYDKDF (reference sequence). V lost 5 bases and J 3 bases, leaving 16 bases between the germline ends. CDR3 in DNA: TGTGCCACCAGCCTTCCGGGTACGCGGGAAGAGACCCAGTACTTC. Its translation is CATSLPGTREETQYF.

This rearrangement joins TRBV7-8 to TRBJ2-7, with 8 bases lining up with TRBD1. The V gene's germline CDR1 is SGHVS and CDR2 FQNEAQ. J was trimmed by 7 bases and V by 1 base; bases with no gene match: 6. The CDR3 sequence is 14 residues long. The CDR3: CASSLVPGGPEQYF. DNA for the CDR3: TGTGCCAGCAGCTTAGTGCCAGGGGGCCCAGAGCAGTACTTC.

The rearrangement uses TRBV7-2 and TRBJ2-3; the match to TRBD2 covers 7 bases. Germline V gene lookup returns CDR1 SGHTA and CDR2 FQGNSA. V was clipped by 3 bases and J by 4 bases; unmatched bases: 10. CDR3 length: 16 residues. The chain's CDR3 is CASSFGGGPGADTQYF. For the CDR3, the DNA is TGTGCCAGCAGCTTCGGGGGAGGGCCGGGGGCAGATACGCAGTATTTT.

The chain uses TRBV5-4 and TRBJ2-7, with 8 bases identical to TRBD1. The CDR3 spans 15 residues. Trimming took 4 bases from V and 1 from J; bases not matched to a gene: 7. The germline CDR1 and CDR2 sequences are SGHNT and YYREEE (reference sequence). CDR3 sequence (DNA): TGTGCCAGCAGCCACACAGGGGGACGTTCCTACGAGCAGTACTTC. Its translation: CASSHTGGRSYEQYF. Together with reference TRBV5-4 and TRBJ2-7, the CDR3 gives the full variable domain: ETGVTQSPTHLIKTRGQQVTLRCSSQSGHNTVSWYQQALGQGPQFIFQYYREEENGRGNFPPRFSGLQFPNYSSELNVNALELDDSALYLCASSHTGGRSYEQYFGPGTRLTVT.

This clone was detected only a few times. The V gene is TRBV27, the J gene TRBJ2-1; D not resolved. This CDR3 has 13 amino acids. Germline CDR1 MNHEY, CDR2 SMNVEV (reference sequence). Trimming removed 3 bases from V and 3 bases from J, with 6 bases in between. CDR3 protein: CASSFGSYNEQFF. The CDR3 nucleotides read TGTGCCAGCAGTTTTGGCAGCTACAATGAGCAGTTCTTC.

V and J are TRBV5-1 and TRBJ2-7, with 7 bases identical to TRBD2. The CDR3 loop spans 16 amino acids. The V gene end was trimmed by 4 bases and the J gene end by 3 bases; junction bases not matched to a gene: 13. Germline loops: CDR1 SGHRS, CDR2 YFSETQ. The CDR3 region has the DNA TGCGCCAGCAGCCTGGCGTGGGACTATCCCTTCTACGAGCAGTACTTC. Protein sequence: CASSLAWDYPFYEQYF.

J is TRBJ2-5 and V is TRBV7-9; unclear D gene. Germline V gene data show CDR1 as SEHNR and CDR2 as FQNEAQ (reference sequence). V lost 1 base and J 2 bases, leaving 5 bases between the germline ends. This CDR3 comprises 13 residues. The CDR3 region has the DNA TGTGCCAGCAGCTTAGGACTGCAAGAGACCCAGTACTTC. Its translation is CASSLGLQETQYF.

The chain joins TRBV27 to TRBJ2-5; TRBD2 aligns across 10 bases. The better agreement between TRBJ2-7 and the DNA end casts doubt on the J call. Germline CDR1 reads MNHEY; CDR2 reads SMNVEV (reference sequence). This CDR3 is built from 16 residues. CDR3 bases: TGTGCCAGCAGTTTATTTTCTAGCGGGAGTTCCTACGAGCAGTACTTC. It specifies CASSLFSSGSSYEQYF.

Comments on this clone: At one end, the junction sequence differs from germline, possibly due to a read error. V gene TRBV7-9 combines with J gene TRBJ2-1, with TRBD2 matching over 14 bases. The CDR3 spans 19 residues. The germline gives CDR1 SEHNR, CDR2 FQNEAQ (reference sequence). The DNA of the CDR3 is TGTTCCAGCAGCTCCCCGTCGGGACTAGCGGGAGAAACCTACAATGAGCAGTTCTTC. Its translation: CSSSSPSGLAGETYNEQFF.

The CDR3 coding sequence is TGTGCCAGCAGGTCGGACAGGGGGCGGGCGACTGAAGCTTTCTTT. Its protein product is CASRSDRGRATEAFF. V is TRBV5-8 and J is TRBJ1-1; 11 nucleotides match TRBD1. This CDR3 has 15 residues. Per germline, CDR1 SGHTS and CDR2 YDEGEE. Trimming removed 5 bases from V and 5 bases from J; junction bases left unmatched: 8.

CDR3 DNA: TGTGCCAGCAGCTCTTGGACAGATAAAAACATTCAGTACTTC. Translation: CASSSWTDKNIQYF. V and J are TRBV7-2 and TRBJ2-4, with D perhaps matching TRBD1 (6 bases). Looked up from germline, CDR1 is SGHTA and CDR2 is FQGNSA. V gave up 4 bases and J gave up 4 bases, with 11 bases separating them. The CDR3 runs to 14 residues.

The chain joins TRBV30 to TRBJ2-5; D may be TRBD2 (6 bases). CDR1 is GTSNPN, CDR2 SVGIG, per germline (reference sequence). The CDR3 is 14 amino acids. Trimming removed 4 bases from V and 5 bases from J, with 17 bases in between. The CDR3 DNA sequence: TGTGCCTGGAAGGCGGGGAATGCGGGGGAGACCCAGTACTTC. Encoded protein: CAWKAGNAGETQYF.

This chain connects TRBV4-3 to TRBJ2-1; 7 bases agree with TRBD1. Trimming removed 3 bases from V and 6 bases from J; junction bases left unmatched: 8. The CDR3 totals 15 residues. From germline, CDR1 is LGHNA and CDR2 YSLEER. CDR3 sequence reads: CASSHRGGPVNEQFF. The CDR3 nucleotides are TGCGCCAGCAGCCATCGAGGGGGCCCCGTCAATGAGCAGTTCTTC.

The chain carries TRBV23-1 and TRBJ2-7; a weak D match, TRBD2 (5 bases). TRBV23-1 is classed as an ORF, of uncertain function. V lost 11 bases and J 9 bases, leaving 11 bases between the germline ends. This CDR3 region has 9 residues. For the CDR3, the DNA is TGCGCCGTGGAGGTGAGGCAGTACTTC. This codes for CAVEVRQYF.

V and J are TRBV27 and TRBJ1-5; TRBD1 matches at 7 bases. CDR1 is MNHEY, CDR2 SMNVEV, per germline (reference sequence). Losses at the gene ends were 4 bases for V and 6 bases for J; bases not matched to a gene: 12. The CDR3 contains 16 residues. CDR3 bases: TGTGCCAGCAGTTCCGCCCGGAGGGGGCGCGTTCAGCCCCAGCATTTT. Encoded protein: CASSSARRGRVQPQHF.

About this clone: One end of the junction fails to match germline, which may point to a read error. This chain links TRBV28 with TRBJ1-2; 7 bases are a match to TRBD1. CDR1 is MDHEN, CDR2 SYDVKM, per germline. The CDR3 extends over 10 amino acids. CDR3 nucleotide sequence: TGTGCCACGGGATGGGGGGACAGCACTTGG. Protein sequence: CATGWGDSTW.

The rearrangement uses TRBV19 and TRBJ2-7, with 7 nucleotides matching TRBD1. The CDR3 extends over 15 amino acids. J was trimmed by 7 bases and V by 5 bases; bases with no gene match: 14. The germline V gene has CDR1 LNHDA and CDR2 SQIVND (reference sequence). Here the CDR3 reads CASSGYDTGEGEQYF. The CDR3 bases are TGTGCCAGTAGTGGCTACGACACAGGGGAAGGGGAGCAGTACTTC.

This clone was detected once. The J gene is TRBJ2-5, the V gene TRBV19; D might be TRBD2 (5 bases). From germline, CDR1 is LNHDA and CDR2 SQIVND (reference sequence). This CDR3 contains 13 residues. Trimming stripped 5 bases from V and 5 bases from J, with 12 bases between. The CDR3: CASSRARGETQYF. The CDR3, as DNA: TGTGCCAGTAGTCGGGCTAGAGGGGAGACCCAGTACTTC.

There are a few counts of this clone. The rearrangement links TRBV29-1 to TRBJ2-3, with TRBD2 matching 12 bases. The CDR3 runs to 15 residues. After removal of 5 bases from V and 3 bases from J, the junction contained 6 bases not matched to a gene. From germline, CDR1 is SQVTM and CDR2 ANQGSEA. The CDR3 sequence is CSVLLLAGGTDTQYF. The DNA for the CDR3 is TGCAGCGTTCTCCTACTAGCGGGAGGAACAGATACGCAGTATTTT.

A few counts support this clone. The V call is TRBV20-1, the J call TRBJ1-2; 7 bases fit TRBD1. The length of the CDR3 is 11 residues. Germline values: CDR1 DFQATT, CDR2 SNEGSKA (reference sequence). Here the CDR3 DNA reads TGCAGGGCGGGACAGATATCTGGCTACACCTTC. Amino acid sequence: CRAGQISGYTF.

V and J are TRBV7-4 and TRBJ1-1; perhaps TRBD1 as D (5 bases). Germline V gene sequence: CDR1 SGHVT, CDR2 SQSDAQ. The CDR3 is 13 residues long. The V end lost 5 bases, the J end lost 5 bases, and 12 bases lay between the germline ends. The CDR3 is CASSRDSGTEAFF. CDR3 coding DNA: TGTGCCAGCAGCCGTGACAGCGGGACTGAAGCTTTCTTT. Full variable domain (remainder filled in from reference TRBV7-4 and TRBJ1-1): GAGVSQSPRYKVAKRGRDVALRCDSISGHVTLYWYRQTLGQGSEVLTYSQSDAQRDKSGRPSGRFSAERPERSVSTLKIQRTEQGDSAVYLCASSRDSGTEAFFGQGTRLTVV.

This clone was seen a few times. V and J are TRBV7-8 and TRBJ2-3; maybe TRBD1 (6 bases). The CDR3 covers 14 residues. CDR1 is SGHVS and CDR2 is FQNEAQ in the germline V gene. V lost 4 bases to trimming and J lost 8 bases, with 16 bases between them. The CDR3 spells CASSSGPGRGTQYF. In nucleotides, the CDR3 is TGTGCCAGCAGCTCGGGCCCGGGCAGGGGTACGCAGTATTTT. The full variable domain, rest sourced from reference TRBV7-8 and TRBJ2-3, is GAGVSQSPRYKVAKRGQDVALRCDPISGHVSLFWYQQALGQGPEFLTYFQNEAQLDKSGLPSDRFFAERPEGSVSTLKIQRTQQEDSAVYLCASSSGPGRGTQYFGPGTRLTVL.

The chain carries TRBV5-1 and TRBJ2-1; tentatively, D is TRBD2 (5 bases). V lost 0 bases and J lost 0, with 10 bases in between. Germline V lookup: CDR1 SGHRS, CDR2 YFSETQ. The CDR3 is made up of 16 amino acids. CDR3 sequence reads: CASSLEGGSSYNEQFF. The CDR3 DNA reads TGCGCCAGCAGCTTGGAGGGCGGGTCCTCCTACAATGAGCAGTTCTTC.

The chain uses TRBV5-1 and TRBJ2-3; 9 bases agree with TRBD1. This CDR3 spans 15 amino acids. Germline assignment: CDR1 SGHRS and CDR2 YFSETQ. With V trimmed by 4 bases and J by 5 bases, 8 bases remained unmatched. The chain's CDR3 is CASSLRQGEGDTQYF. As DNA, the CDR3 is TGCGCCAGCAGCCTGCGACAGGGGGAGGGAGATACGCAGTATTTT.

The V gene is TRBV10-3, the J gene TRBJ1-3; TRBD1 aligns across 7 bases. From germline, CDR1 is ENHRY and CDR2 SYGVKD. With 6 bases clipped from V and 4 bases from J, the junction kept 6 bases outside the gene matches. The CDR3 spans 14 residues. This chain's CDR3 is CAIRQTGTGNTIYF. The CDR3 DNA follows: TGTGCCATCAGGCAGACAGGGACAGGAAACACCATATATTTT.

This clone has just a few counts. The chain combines TRBV19 with TRBJ1-5; 9 bases are a match to TRBD1. The CDR3 has 15 residues. Germline V CDR1 and CDR2: LNHDA, SQIVND (reference sequence). V trimming: 5 bases; J trimming: 4 bases; junction bases outside the gene matches: 6. CDR3 coding DNA: TGTGCCAGTAGTCAACTACAGGGGGCAAATCAGCCCCAGCATTTT. Translation: CASSQLQGANQPQHF.